The 26 T cell receptor beta chains in this list originate from one sample, sequenced in a study of type 1 and type 2 diabetes patients. The PCR template was genomic DNA. A primer set of 30 forward and 13 reverse primers amplified the CDR3. MiXCR, run by TCRdb on the multiplex PCR reads, gives a single entry per CDR3 protein. Here the sample spans more than 250,000 distinct CDR3 sequences, around 47% being singletons. Sequencing was performed on peripheral blood mononuclear cells (PBMCs). The receptors were gathered from a man aged 18 to 29 with type 2 diabetes.

The rearrangement links TRBV4-1 to TRBJ1-1; D is perhaps TRBD1 (5 bases). Germline V CDR1 and CDR2: MGHRA, YSYEKL. Deletions cut 0 bases from V and 8 bases from J, with 16 bases between. This CDR3 is 15 amino acids long. CDR3 sequence reads: CASSQDGAVPREAFF. The DNA for the CDR3 is TGCGCCAGCAGCCAAGATGGGGCGGTCCCCCGGGAAGCTTTCTTT.

For the CDR3, the DNA is TGTGCCACCAGCAAGGGAACGCCCAGGGTGCAGCCCCAGCATTTT. It translates to CATSKGTPRVQPQHF. The chain links TRBV2 to TRBJ1-5; D might be TRBD1 (5 bases). Germline CDR1 reads SNHLY; CDR2 reads FYNNEI. V dropped 10 bases and J dropped 7 bases, with 23 bases sitting between them. This CDR3 has 15 amino acids.

This clonotype came up a few times. The chain employs TRBV15 and TRBJ2-5; tentatively, D is TRBD1 (6 bases). Trimming took off 0 bases at V and 1 base at J, with 15 bases between the two ends. There are 17 residues in the CDR3. Per germline, CDR1 LNHNV and CDR2 YYDKDF (reference sequence). CDR3 sequence (DNA): TGTGCCACCAGCAGAGATGGCAGGACAGTACGCCAAGAGACCCAGTACTTC. It encodes CATSRDGRTVRQETQYF.

With regard to this clonotype: At one end the junction does not follow the germline gene, possibly because of a read error. This CDR3 is CAWSGTSGPTYSEQFF. CDR3 DNA sequence: TGTGCCTGGAGCGGGACTAGCGGGCCAACCTACAGTGAGCAGTTCTTC. This sequence joins TRBV30 and TRBJ2-1, with TRBD2 matching 12 bases. The CDR3 spans 16 residues. Germline CDR1 reads GTSNPN; CDR2 reads SVGIG (reference sequence).

The chain recombines TRBV4-3 with TRBJ2-3; 8 bases are shared with TRBD1. The CDR3 spans 16 residues. V trimming: 5 bases; J trimming: 3 bases; junction bases outside the gene matches: 10. The germline V gene encodes CDR1 LGHNA and CDR2 YSLEER. The CDR3 reads CASSFSLDRVTDTQYF. The CDR3 DNA is TGCGCCAGCAGCTTCAGTTTGGACAGGGTTACAGATACGCAGTATTTT.

Concerning this clonotype itself: The junction shows a germline mismatch at one end, possibly a read error. This rearrangement joins TRBV20-1 to TRBJ1-1; a weak D match, TRBD1 (6 bases). The CDR3 spans 15 residues. Per the germline V gene, CDR1 is DFQATT and CDR2 is SNEGSKA (reference sequence). CDR3 sequence: CSAGDPGGGNTEAFF. The CDR3 nucleotides are TGCAGTGCTGGAGATCCGGGGGGCGGGAACACTGAAGCTTTCTTT.

This clonotype was found a few times. V is TRBV20-1 and J is TRBJ1-5; D unclear. The germline CDR1 and CDR2 sequences are DFQATT and SNEGSKA (reference sequence). The CDR3 length is 10 residues. The V end lost 3 bases, the J end lost 13 bases, and 10 bases lay between the germline ends. The CDR3 DNA reads TGCAGTGCTAGTGGCGAAAGACAGCATTTT. It specifies CSASGERQHF.

This clonotype showed up just a few times. The gene calls are TRBV2 and TRBJ2-1, with TRBD2 identical over 11 bases. The V gene's germline CDR1 is SNHLY and CDR2 FYNNEI. This CDR3 spans 16 amino acids. J gave up 5 bases and V 3 bases, and 6 bases lay outside the gene matches. CDR3 bases: TGTGCCAGCAGTGACCCGACTAGCGGGATCAACAATGAGCAGTTCTTC. As protein: CASSDPTSGINNEQFF.

The chain uses TRBV7-2 and TRBJ2-1, with D unresolved. V was shortened by 5 bases and J by 3 bases, with 14 bases between the two germline ends. This CDR3 has 15 amino acids. Germline lookup yields CDR1 SGHTA and CDR2 FQGNSA. The CDR3 loop reads CASSVGSGIYNEQFF. CDR3 bases: TGTGCCAGCAGCGTAGGGTCCGGAATCTACAATGAGCAGTTCTTC. Supplemented by reference TRBV7-2 and TRBJ2-1, the full variable domain reads GAGVSQSPSNKVTEKGKDVELRCDPISGHTALYWYRQSLGQGLEFLIYFQGNSAPDKSGLPSDRFSAERTGGSVSTLTIQRTQQEDSAVYLCASSVGSGIYNEQFFGPGTRLTVL.

On this clonotype itself: A much more abundant neighbour one base away suggests this may be a read error. This sequence joins TRBV15 and TRBJ2-6; 9 bases map to TRBD1. V shed 4 bases and J 1 base; nucleotides not matched to a gene: 11. There are 19 residues in the CDR3. Germline CDR1 and CDR2: LNHNV and YYDKDF (reference sequence). CDR3 DNA: TGTGCCACCAGCACCCCCCGAGGAGGGACAGGGTCTGGGGCCAACGTCCTGACTTTC. Translating gives CATSTPRGGTGSGANVLTF.

This clonotype was seen only a few times. The chain has TRBV6-1 and TRBJ1-2; tentative D call: TRBD1 (6 bases). Trimming took off 11 bases at V and 6 bases at J, with 13 bases between the two ends. In germline, CDR1 is MNHNS, CDR2 SASEGT. The CDR3 loop spans 11 amino acids. The CDR3 coding sequence is TGTGCCTGCCACGGGGGCAATGGCTACACCTTC. Encoded protein: CACHGGNGYTF.

CDR3 sequence: CASDSPRSRGQEAIYGYTF. The CDR3 bases are TGTGCCAGCGACTCGCCCAGATCAAGGGGTCAGGAGGCGATCTATGGCTACACCTTC. V and J are TRBV7-2 and TRBJ1-2; TRBD1 might be the D (5 bases). The CDR3 runs 19 residues. Trimming cost V 8 bases and J 4 bases, with 32 bases left between them. The germline gives CDR1 SGHTA, CDR2 FQGNSA.

V usage is TRBV12-3 or TRBV12-4 and J usage is TRBJ2-3; 8 nucleotides align to TRBD1. V lost 5 bases to trimming and J lost 3 bases; unmatched junction nucleotides: 7. The CDR3 has 15 amino acids. The CDR3 protein is CASSTPDRETDTQYF. In DNA, the CDR3 is TGTGCCAGCAGTACCCCGGACAGGGAAACAGATACGCAGTATTTT.

The V and J genes are TRBV19 and TRBJ1-5, with 7 bases identical to TRBD1. V lost 10 bases and J lost 2; bases outside the gene matches: 8. This CDR3 spans 14 amino acids. Germline V lookup: CDR1 LNHDA, CDR2 SQIVND (reference sequence). The CDR3 DNA is TGTGCCACTCAGACAGGGCCAGGCAATCAGCCCCAGCATTTT. This sequence encodes CATQTGPGNQPQHF.

This clonotype was observed many times. V usage is TRBV7-8 and J usage is TRBJ2-6; 8 bases fit TRBD2. The CDR3 is made up of 18 amino acids. In germline, CDR1 is SGHVS, CDR2 FQNEAQ. V shed 5 bases and J 0 bases; nucleotides not matched to a gene: 9. CDR3: CASSPPGLDLSGANVLTF. The CDR3 nucleotides are TGTGCCAGCAGCCCTCCGGGACTAGACCTCTCTGGGGCCAACGTCCTGACTTTC.

This clonotype was counted many times. The chain carries TRBV7-8 and TRBJ2-2; tentative D call: TRBD1 (6 bases). Trimming removed 2 bases at V and 7 bases at J, with 14 bases between. Germline assignment: CDR1 SGHVS and CDR2 FQNEAQ. The CDR3 has 15 amino acids. CDR3 DNA sequence: TGTGCCAGCAGCTTAACAGGGAGCGTGGGCGGGGAGCTGTTTTTT. It is translated as CASSLTGSVGGELFF.

This clonotype was found a few times. CDR3 bases: TGCGCCAGCAGGGAAACAAGAGATAGCTCCTACGAGCAGTACTTC. Its translation: CASRETRDSSYEQYF. The V and J genes are TRBV10-1 and TRBJ2-7; D remains unclear. The V gene's germline CDR1 is WNHNN and CDR2 SYGVQD (reference sequence). V gave up 6 bases and J gave up 0 bases, with 15 bases separating them. The CDR3 has 15 amino acids.

Many counts were recorded for this clonotype. This chain uses TRBV7-8 with TRBJ2-3; 11 bases are a match to TRBD2. V shed 5 bases and J 3 bases; nucleotides not matched to a gene: 4. There are 15 residues in the CDR3. CDR1 SGHVS and CDR2 FQNEAQ come from the germline V gene. In DNA form, the CDR3 reads TGTGCCAGCAGCAATAGACTAGCGGGGACAGATACGCAGTATTTT. Protein: CASSNRLAGTDTQYF.

The J gene is TRBJ2-7, the V gene TRBV7-2; D is perhaps TRBD2 (7 bases). This CDR3 has 13 residues. From germline, CDR1 is SGHTA and CDR2 FQGNSA. Deletions cut 3 bases from V and 5 bases from J, with 11 bases between. CDR3 in amino acids: CASSLRGGHEQYF. The CDR3 DNA follows: TGTGCCAGCAGCTTGAGGGGGGGCCACGAGCAGTACTTC.

This clonotype occurred once. With a much larger clone just one base away, this may be a read error. The chain links TRBV2 to TRBJ2-3; TRBD2 agrees at 7 bases. The length of the CDR3 is 16 residues. Looked up from germline, CDR1 is SNHLY and CDR2 is FYNNEI. In DNA form, the CDR3 reads TGTGCCAGCGAGGACACTTTAGAGACTAGCACAGATGCGCAGTATTTT. Protein product: CASEDTLETSTDAQYF.

The chain links TRBV12-3 or TRBV12-4 to TRBJ2-3, with a possible D match to TRBD2 (6 bases). Trimming removed 6 bases from V and 5 bases from J, with 12 bases in between. The CDR3 is 13 amino acids. CDR3 loop: CASSAGRGDTQYF. For the CDR3, the DNA is TGTGCCAGCAGCGCGGGGCGGGGAGATACGCAGTATTTT.

The chain employs TRBV20-1 and TRBJ1-1, with TRBD1 matching over 10 bases. V lost 5 bases to trimming and J lost 0 bases; unmatched junction nucleotides: 6. Germline CDR1 is DFQATT and CDR2 is SNEGSKA (reference sequence). This CDR3 region has 15 residues. CDR3 protein: CSASDRGIMNTEAFF. The DNA for the CDR3 is TGCAGTGCTTCGGACAGGGGGATAATGAACACTGAAGCTTTCTTT.

This clonotype was picked up a small number of times. J is TRBJ2-1 and V is TRBV7-3; 7 bases map to TRBD1. The V and J ends lost 5 bases and 6 bases, in that order; junction bases with no gene match: 7. The CDR3 has 14 amino acids. Germline V gene data show CDR1 as SGHTA and CDR2 as FQGTGA. This CDR3 reads CASSVTGPFNEQFF. The CDR3, as DNA: TGTGCCAGCAGCGTGACAGGGCCGTTCAATGAGCAGTTCTTC.

A word on this clonotype: This CDR3 is missing its conserved last phenylalanine or tryptophan, likely due to a read error. J is TRBJ1-1 and V is TRBV7-2, with a tentative D call TRBD1 (6 bases). The germline V and J ends were trimmed by 5 bases and 4 bases, with 17 bases remaining between them. From germline, CDR1 is SGHTA and CDR2 FQGNSA. The CDR3 contains 15 residues. CDR3 in DNA: TGTGCCAGCAGCCCCAAACAGGGTGGGTCCACTGAAGCTTTCCTT. Protein: CASSPKQGGSTEAFL.

This clonotype was seen many times. The DNA of the CDR3 is TGTGCCAGCTCCCCGAGCACAGATACGCAGTATTTT. It yields the protein CASSPSTDTQYF. This chain connects TRBV7-8 to TRBJ2-3; D remains unclear. V gave up 8 bases and J gave up 0 bases, with 6 bases separating them. The CDR3 runs 12 residues. Germline V gene sequence: CDR1 SGHVS, CDR2 FQNEAQ. Full variable domain (rest looked up from reference TRBV7-8 and TRBJ2-3): GAGVSQSPRYKVAKRGQDVALRCDPISGHVSLFWYQQALGQGPEFLTYFQNEAQLDKSGLPSDRFFAERPEGSVSTLKIQRTQQEDSAVYLCASSPSTDTQYFGPGTRLTVL.

For this clonotype: Given the absence of the conserved phenylalanine or tryptophan at the CDR3 end, a read error is likely. The V and J genes are TRBV7-8 and TRBJ1-2; D uncertain. V lost 1 base, J lost 6 bases, and 12 bases lay in between. This CDR3 spans 14 amino acids. From germline, CDR1 is SGHVS and CDR2 FQNEAQ. CDR3 loop: CASSLGRESNGYTL. DNA for the CDR3: TGTGCCAGCAGCTTAGGACGGGAGTCGAATGGCTACACCCTC.